These 6 T cell receptor beta chains originate from one sample sequenced in a study of shared clonotypes between healthy human individuals (TCRdb year 2020). CD8 naive samples were CD45RO-negative cells positively selected for CCR7, giving a CD45RA+CCR7+ population that excluded TemRA cells. Libraries were prepared through the immunoSEQ multiplex PCR assay. The immuneACCESS repertoire file appears here via TCRdb, limited to in-frame rearrangements. These files lack a portion of the clones; in checked studies, under half of the deficit traces to unresolved V genes, and the cause of the others is not known. In this sample the table shows about 2.1 million clones, 93% of which occur a single time. The biggest ten clones account for around 1.8% of the sample. Sequencing was carried out using naive CD8+ T cells from PBMCs. Reading the label with the study, this specimen's cell subset or site is: CD45RA+CCR7+. These receptors originate from a young man in good health. Some clones in this sample may be carry-over from other donors' samples.

This clone was counted a single time. CDR3 DNA: TGTGCCAGCAGCTTAGGACAGGGAGGGATCACAGATACGCAGTATTTT. Protein: CASSLGQGGITDTQYF. The chain joins TRBV5-4 to TRBJ2-3; TRBD1 is a possible D gene (8 bases). V lost 2 bases to trimming and J lost 2 bases, with 15 bases between them. This CDR3 is built from 16 residues. CDR1 is SGHNT, CDR2 YYREEE, per germline (reference sequence).

The table lists this clone with a count of one. The J gene is TRBJ2-7, the V gene TRBV11-2; D may be TRBD1 (6 bases). The length of the CDR3 is 18 residues. Germline CDR1 SGHAT, CDR2 FQNNGV. The V gene lost 7 bases and the J gene lost 7 bases, with 32 bases spanning the gap. CDR3 residues: CASTLFFDEGTRNTEQYF. DNA for the CDR3: TGTGCCAGCACCCTATTCTTTGATGAGGGGACAAGGAATACTGAGCAGTACTTC.

The rearrangement uses TRBV5-6 and TRBJ2-7; 9 bases are a match to TRBD2. CDR1 is SGHDT and CDR2 is YYEEEE in the germline V gene. The CDR3 covers 15 residues. Trimming cost V 5 bases and J 7 bases; bases outside gene matches: 13. In DNA form, the CDR3 reads TGTGCCAGCAGACCCGGGGCTAGCGGGAAGGGGGAGCAGTACTTC. This codes for CASRPGASGKGEQYF.

The chain uses TRBV27 and TRBJ1-4, with D maybe TRBD1 (6 bases). CDR3 length equals 18 residues. Germline lookup yields CDR1 MNHEY and CDR2 SMNVEV (reference sequence). The V gene lost 3 bases and the J gene lost 0 bases, with 17 bases spanning the gap. The CDR3 protein is CASSFLALRGPTNEKLFF. In DNA form, the CDR3 reads TGTGCCAGCAGTTTTTTAGCTCTCAGGGGTCCAACTAATGAAAAACTGTTTTTT.

This CDR3 reads CASSVERREGGTDTQYF. CDR3 nucleotides: TGCGCCAGCAGCGTTGAACGGCGGGAGGGGGGCACAGATACGCAGTATTTT. The gene calls are TRBV5-1 and TRBJ2-3; TRBD2 matches 9 bases. The length of the CDR3 is 17 residues. V dropped 4 bases and J dropped 1; count of bases not matched to a gene: 10. CDR1 and CDR2 from the germline V gene are SGHRS and YFSETQ.

The J gene is TRBJ2-7, the V gene TRBV27; D may be TRBD2 (5 bases). V lost 8 bases and J lost 7, with 15 bases in between. This CDR3 has 12 residues. The germline V gene encodes CDR1 MNHEY and CDR2 SMNVEV (reference sequence). The CDR3 DNA reads as TGTGCCAGCCCTACCGGATCGGGGGAGCAGTACTTC. It specifies CASPTGSGEQYF.